This is a list of T cell receptor beta chains from one sample in a study of spatial heterogeneity in lung cancer. TCRdb reanalysed the 5' RACE reads using MiXCR and keeps one entry per CDR3 protein. The sample holds roughly 80,000 distinct CDR3 sequences, roughly 8% seen once. The starting material was PBMCs, obtained at surgery. The receptors come from a male donor with early-stage non-small cell lung cancer. Each CDR3 is given with its conserved first and last residue. The order of the fields is D gene, clone size, V gene, J gene, CDR3 protein, CDR3 DNA. A D gene is named only where the DNA matches it firmly. Clone size is not always given. Where it is, it says once, few, many or a class for expanded clones.

TRBD2	.	TRBV20-1	TRBJ2-7	CSATGLAGESSYEQYF	TGCAGTGCTACGGGACTAGCGGGAGAGTCCTCCTACGAGCAGTACTTC
TRBD1	.	TRBV7-2	TRBJ1-2	CASRPGTGPYYGYTF	TGTGCCAGCAGGCCCGGGACAGGGCCCTACTATGGCTACACCTTC
TRBD2	.	TRBV12-3/TRBV12-4	TRBJ2-5	CASSPGGRIQETQYF	TGTGCCAGCAGTCCGGGCGGGAGGATCCAAGAGACCCAGTACTTC
.	few	TRBV20-1	TRBJ1-6	CSARPPDGYNSPLHF	TGCAGTGCTAGACCTCCGGACGGGTATAATTCACCCCTCCACTTT
TRBD2	many	TRBV4-1	TRBJ2-3	CASSGEGQGLVSTDTQYF	TGCGCCAGCAGCGGCGAAGGGCAGGGACTAGTTAGCACAGATACGCAGTATTTT
.	.	TRBV7-9	TRBJ1-4	CASSPDRMNEKLFF	TGTGCCAGCAGCCCGGATAGAATGAATGAAAAACTGTTTTTT
TRBD2	.	TRBV29-1	TRBJ2-6	CSVGFTSGRSSGANVLTF	TGCAGCGTTGGCTTTACTAGCGGGAGGTCCTCTGGGGCCAACGTCCTGACTTTC
TRBD2	.	TRBV5-1	TRBJ2-2	CASMAGLAGTGELFF	TGCGCCAGCATGGCCGGACTAGCGGGCACCGGGGAGCTGTTTTTT
.	few	TRBV20-1	TRBJ1-3	CSAGRSNTIYF	TGCAGTGCTGGGAGGTCTAACACCATATATTTT
TRBD1	few	TRBV12-3/TRBV12-4	TRBJ2-2	CASRGGTGYTGELFF	TGTGCCAGCAGGGGGGGGACAGGGTACACCGGGGAGCTGTTTTTT
TRBD1	many	TRBV30	TRBJ2-1	CAWRGDRGRNNEQFF	TGTGCCTGGAGGGGGGACAGGGGAAGGAACAATGAGCAGTTCTTC
TRBD2	.	TRBV4-2	TRBJ2-7	CASSQGSGRDYEQYF	TGTGCCAGCAGCCAGGGTAGCGGGAGAGACTACGAGCAGTACTTC
.	few	TRBV12-3/TRBV12-4	TRBJ2-3	CASTLTPLSTDTQYF	TGTGCCAGCACCTTAACACCGCTCAGCACAGATACGCAGTATTTT
TRBD2	few	TRBV5-1	TRBJ2-1	CASSYALAGTGEQFF	TGCGCCAGCAGCTATGCACTAGCGGGAACCGGGGAGCAGTTCTTC
.	.	TRBV19	TRBJ1-4	CASSIPGRNNEKLFF	TGTGCCAGTAGTATCCCGGGCCGGAATAATGAAAAACTGTTTTTT
TRBD1	many	TRBV11-1	TRBJ2-7	CASSLSQGAIEQYF	TGTGCCAGCAGCTTATCTCAGGGGGCAATCGAGCAGTACTTC
.	many	TRBV12-3/TRBV12-4	TRBJ1-2	CASRQQGFLGGYTF	TGTGCCAGCAGGCAACAGGGATTTTTAGGGGGCTACACCTTC
TRBD1	many	TRBV7-3	TRBJ1-2	CASSLNGQGDGYTF	TGTGCCAGCAGCTTAAACGGACAGGGGGATGGCTACACCTTC
.	many	TRBV28	TRBJ1-5	CASSLQGYSNQPQHF	TGTGCCAGCAGCCTTCAGGGGTATAGCAATCAGCCCCAGCATTTT
.	few	TRBV7-9	TRBJ1-5	CASSLVQGPGGNQPQHF	TGTGCCAGCAGCTTAGTGCAGGGGCCGGGTGGCAATCAGCCCCAGCATTTT
.	many	TRBV3-1	TRBJ1-6	CASSQVSQGTSPLHF	TGTGCCAGCAGCCAAGTTAGTCAGGGGACTTCACCCCTCCACTTT
.	many	TRBV11-2	TRBJ1-1	CASSYIMSRDTEAFF	TGTGCCAGCAGCTACATAATGAGCAGGGACACTGAAGCTTTCTTT
TRBD2	once	TRBV25-1	TRBJ2-7	CASSDTSGRRYEQYF	TGTGCCAGCAGTGACACTAGCGGGAGGAGGTACGAGCAGTACTTC
TRBD1	medium-sized	TRBV7-9	TRBJ1-2	CASSRGTAYGYTF	TGTGCCAGCAGCAGAGGGACAGCCTATGGCTACACCTTC
.	.	TRBV27	TRBJ2-7	CASSPPQTYEQYF	TGTGCCAGCAGTCCCCCCCAGACCTACGAGCAGTACTTC
.	many	TRBV12-3/TRBV12-4	TRBJ2-1	CASSLRLAHYNEQFF	TGTGCCAGCAGTTTAAGACTGGCTCATTACAATGAGCAGTTCTTC
TRBD2	few	TRBV27	TRBJ2-2	CASNAGTSVDGELFF	TGTGCCAGCAACGCCGGGACTAGCGTTGACGGGGAGCTGTTTTTT
.	many	TRBV11-2	TRBJ2-7	CASSLEETGTQYF	TGTGCCAGCAGCTTAGAAGAAACCGGGACTCAGTACTTC
.	few	TRBV2	TRBJ1-1	CASTRGRQWRGFF	TGTGCCAGCACCCGTGGGCGACAGTGGAGAGGTTTCTTT
.	once	TRBV5-5	TRBJ2-7	CASSLEWAGYEQYF	TGTGCCAGCAGCTTGGAATGGGCCGGGTACGAGCAGTACTTC
.	many	TRBV12-3/TRBV12-4	TRBJ2-1	CASRQDKGPYNEQFF	TGTGCCAGCAGACAAGACAAGGGTCCCTACAATGAGCAGTTCTTC
.	.	TRBV6-2/TRBV6-3	TRBJ2-7	CASKRPGTHEQYF	TGTGCCAGCAAAAGACCTGGGACGCACGAGCAGTACTTC
.	once	TRBV29-1	TRBJ1-1	CCADTGKAFF	TGCTGCGCCGACACAGGGAAAGCTTTCTTT
.	.	TRBV30	TRBJ2-7	CAWSVSQGVGEQYF	TGTGCCTGGAGTGTTTCGCAGGGAGTGGGGGAGCAGTACTTC
.	many	TRBV10-1	TRBJ2-7	CASSESGGAEQYF	TGCGCCAGCAGTGAGTCTGGCGGGGCCGAGCAGTACTTC
TRBD2	.	TRBV18	TRBJ2-1	CASSLERESSEQFF	TGTGCCAGCTCACTCGAGCGGGAGTCCTCTGAGCAGTTCTTC
.	.	TRBV6-5	TRBJ2-2	CASSGQPANTGELFF	TGTGCCAGCAGTGGACAGCCCGCGAACACCGGGGAGCTGTTTTTT
TRBD2	few	TRBV24-1	TRBJ2-1	CATSDSGTSAYNEQFF	TGTGCCACCAGTGACTCCGGGACTAGCGCGTACAATGAGCAGTTCTTC
.	.	TRBV6-5	TRBJ2-3	CASSYRLLSSTDTQYF	TGTGCCAGCAGTTACCGGCTTCTTTCTAGCACAGATACGCAGTATTTT
TRBD2	many	TRBV6-5	TRBJ2-1	CASSYSLNSGRRDEQFF	TGTGCCAGCAGTTACTCCCTGAATAGCGGGAGGAGAGATGAGCAGTTCTTC
TRBD2	.	TRBV4-3	TRBJ2-3	CASSPSGSDTQYF	TGCGCCAGCAGCCCTAGCGGTTCAGATACGCAGTATTTT
TRBD2	few	TRBV20-1	TRBJ2-1	CSAPGLAAGNEQFF	TGCAGTGCTCCGGGACTAGCGGCGGGCAATGAGCAGTTCTTC
TRBD2	few	TRBV16	TRBJ2-3	CASSLIAGSDTQYF	TGTGCCAGCAGTCTGATAGCGGGATCGGATACGCAGTATTTT
.	few	TRBV19	TRBJ1-1	CASSSLGPMNTEAFF	TGTGCCAGTAGTTCCCTGGGACCCATGAACACTGAAGCTTTCTTT
.	few	TRBV7-9	TRBJ2-5	CASSLGQMITLQETQYF	TGTGCCAGCAGCTTAGGGCAGATGATAACCCTACAAGAGACCCAGTACTTC
.	.	TRBV6-5	TRBJ2-1	CASSYWGGDNEQFF	TGTGCCAGCAGTTACTGGGGAGGTGACAATGAGCAGTTCTTC
.	many	TRBV24-1	TRBJ1-1	CATSDTGQLGTEAFF	TGTGCCACCAGTGACACGGGACAACTAGGCACTGAAGCTTTCTTT
.	many	TRBV29-1	TRBJ2-1	CSVPRSYEQFF	TGCAGCGTGCCCCGGAGTTATGAGCAGTTCTTC
.	many	TRBV7-2	TRBJ1-1	CASSLTIVSGGTEAFF	TGTGCCAGCAGCTTAACTATCGTCTCGGGAGGGACTGAAGCTTTCTTT
TRBD1	many	TRBV29-1	TRBJ2-4	CSGGQGADIQYF	TGCAGCGGCGGACAGGGCGCGGACATTCAGTACTTC
.	many	TRBV27	TRBJ1-2	CASSLSPRTVNYGYTF	TGTGCCAGCAGTTTATCCCCCCGGACAGTTAACTATGGCTACACCTTC
.	many	TRBV7-2	TRBJ1-2	CASSSVLGGYTF	TGTGCCAGCAGCTCCGTACTTGGGGGCTACACCTTC
.	many	TRBV6-6	TRBJ2-7	CASSSRGEQYF	TGTGCCAGCAGTTCTAGAGGCGAGCAGTACTTC